The next 29 T cell receptor beta chains were all read from a single sample in a study of T cell changes during pregnancy in multiple sclerosis. TCRdb's table, derived via immunoSEQ multiplex PCR, lists solely in-frame clones and lacks some. The sample includes tens of thousands of clones, approximately 90% of them seen just once. This sample comprised peripheral blood, obtained after pregnancy. The receptors were gathered from a female donor with multiple sclerosis, enrolled in a pregnancy study.

This chain joins TRBV4-1 and TRBJ1-5; 8 bases map to TRBD1. Germline CDR1 reads MGHRA; CDR2 reads YSYEKL. Losses at the gene ends were 0 bases for V and 4 bases for J; bases not matched to a gene: 8. The CDR3 is made up of 17 amino acids. Here the CDR3 reads CASSQDRTGRQNQPQHF. The CDR3 bases are TGCGCCAGCAGCCAAGACCGGACAGGGAGACAGAATCAGCCCCAGCATTTT.

The chain combines TRBV29-1 with TRBJ2-7; 11 bases agree with TRBD2. Germline CDR1 reads SQVTM; CDR2 reads ANQGSEA. J gave up 9 bases and V 2 bases, and 6 bases lay outside the gene matches. This CDR3 region has 13 residues. Here the CDR3 DNA reads TGCAGCGTTGAACCACCGGGACTAGCGGTGCAGTACTTC. It specifies CSVEPPGLAVQYF.

This chain joins TRBV7-3 and TRBJ2-5; 10 bases map to TRBD2. CDR1 is SGHTA, CDR2 FQGTGA, per germline. Trimming took 2 bases from V and 5 from J; bases not matched to a gene: 5. CDR3 length equals 15 residues. CDR3 DNA sequence: TGTGCCAGCAGCTTACATACTAGCGGGAATGAGACCCAGTACTTC. As protein: CASSLHTSGNETQYF.

This chain links TRBV6-4 with TRBJ1-5; 9 bases agree with TRBD1. The J segment lost 3 bases and the V segment lost 7 bases, leaving 10 bases of the junction unmatched. Germline CDR1 and CDR2: MRHNA and SNTAGT. This CDR3 contains 16 residues. The CDR3 DNA is TGTGCCAGCACCGGGGACAGGGCTGGCCCCAATCAGCCCCAGCATTTT. The encoded protein is CASTGDRAGPNQPQHF.

V usage is TRBV27 and J usage is TRBJ1-4; D gene unclear. V shed 4 bases and J shed 3 bases, with 21 bases lying between them. CDR1 and CDR2 from the germline V gene are MNHEY and SMNVEV (reference sequence). The CDR3 covers 18 residues. The chain's CDR3 is CASSSSIPGAGSNEKLFF. The CDR3 DNA is TGTGCCAGCAGTTCATCTATTCCAGGCGCTGGCTCTAATGAAAAACTGTTTTTT.

The rearrangement uses TRBV10-3 and TRBJ2-7; 13 bases are a match to TRBD2. Germline V gene lookup returns CDR1 ENHRY and CDR2 SYGVKD. The CDR3 spans 16 residues. V trimming: 0 bases; J trimming: 6 bases; junction bases outside the gene matches: 5. The CDR3 DNA reads as TGTGCCATCAGTGAGTCGGCTGGACTAGCGGGAGTCGAGCAGTACTTC. Translation gives CAISESAGLAGVEQYF.

The chain couples TRBV28 to TRBJ2-7; weak D call: TRBD2 (6 bases). The CDR3 is made up of 13 amino acids. The germline V gene has CDR1 MDHEN and CDR2 SYDVKM. Trimming cost V 7 bases and J 1 base, with 11 bases left between them. Written as DNA, the CDR3 is TGTGCCAGCACCCGCGGAGGGTCCTACGAGCAGTACTTC. Amino acids: CASTRGGSYEQYF. Based on the CDR3 plus reference TRBV28 and TRBJ2-7, the full variable domain is DVKVTQSSRYLVKRTGEKVFLECVQDMDHENMFWYRQDPGLGLRLIYFSYDVKMKEKGDIPEGYSVSREKKERFSLILESASTNQTSMYLCASTRGGSYEQYFGPGTRLTVT.

This sequence joins TRBV6-5 and TRBJ2-7; TRBD1 matches at 7 bases. There are 14 residues in the CDR3. V shed 4 bases and J 1 base; nucleotides not matched to a gene: 4. The germline CDR1 and CDR2 sequences are MNHEY and SVGAGI. The CDR3 DNA follows: TGTGCCAGCAGTTTCGGACAGGCTTCCTACGAGCAGTACTTC. The encoded protein is CASSFGQASYEQYF.

This clone turned up a few times. The chain links TRBV18 to TRBJ1-5; 7 bases agree with TRBD1. CDR3 length equals 17 residues. Germline V gives CDR1 KGHSH, CDR2 LQKENI. Trimming at V came to 1 base and at J to 6 bases, leaving 12 bases not matched to a gene. The CDR3 reads CASSPQTGLLATQPQHF. The CDR3 DNA reads TGTGCCAGCTCACCACAGACAGGGCTTTTGGCAACTCAGCCCCAGCATTTT.

This chain connects TRBV7-2 to TRBJ2-1; TRBD1 might be the D (5 bases). The CDR3 is made up of 13 amino acids. Between the trimmed V and J ends, which lost 0 bases and 16 bases, there was a span of 16 bases. Germline values: CDR1 SGHTA, CDR2 FQGNSA. CDR3 residues: CASSLAGAREKFF. Here the CDR3 DNA reads TGTGCCAGCAGCTTAGCAGGGGCCCGTGAAAAATTCTTC.

This sequence joins TRBV29-1 and TRBJ2-2, with 11 positions matching TRBD1. V lost 5 bases and J lost 5; bases outside the gene matches: 7. The CDR3 extends over 15 amino acids. Germline V lookup: CDR1 SQVTM, CDR2 ANQGSEA. CDR3 protein: CSVRARDRGTGELFF. In DNA form, the CDR3 reads TGCAGCGTTAGAGCCCGGGACAGGGGGACCGGGGAGCTGTTTTTT.

V gene TRBV10-2 combines with J gene TRBJ1-2, with TRBD1 identical over 9 bases. With 8 bases clipped from V and 4 bases from J, the junction kept 2 bases outside the gene matches. The germline V gene has CDR1 WSHSY and CDR2 SAAADI. The CDR3 runs to 12 residues. The CDR3 region has the DNA TGCGCCAGCGGGACAGGGAGCTATGGCTACACCTTC. Translating it yields CASGTGSYGYTF.

This sequence joins TRBV6-1 and TRBJ2-5; the match to TRBD2 covers 9 bases. V lost 6 bases and J lost 4; bases outside the gene matches: 0. Germline V CDR1 and CDR2: MNHNS, SASEGT. The CDR3 is made up of 12 amino acids. CDR3 sequence (DNA): TGTGCCAGCAGACTAGCGGGAGAGACCCAGTACTTC. Residues: CASRLAGETQYF.

The V gene is TRBV10-3, the J gene TRBJ1-2, with TRBD1 identical over 7 bases. CDR3 length: 14 amino acids. Per germline, CDR1 ENHRY and CDR2 SYGVKD. The V gene end was trimmed by 6 bases and the J gene end by 8 bases; junction bases not matched to a gene: 12. The CDR3 DNA reads TGTGCCATCAGGGCCACAGGGGACAGCTGGGGCTACACCTTC. Its translation is CAIRATGDSWGYTF.

The chain is built from TRBV30 and TRBJ1-3, with a possible D match to TRBD1 (6 bases). V shed 0 bases and J shed 5 bases, with 14 bases lying between them. The CDR3 loop spans 15 amino acids. Germline V CDR1 and CDR2: GTSNPN, SVGIG (reference sequence). The CDR3 nucleotides are TGTGCCTGGAGTGTCCCAAGGACAGCAAGAAACACCATATATTTT. Its protein is CAWSVPRTARNTIYF.

The gene calls are TRBV7-9 and TRBJ2-7; 12 bases agree with TRBD2. V was clipped by 4 bases and J by 3 bases; unmatched bases: 4. Looked up from germline, CDR1 is SEHNR and CDR2 is FQNEAQ (reference sequence). This CDR3 has 15 residues. Here the CDR3 DNA reads TGTGCCAGCAGCTCCCTAGCGGGAGGGGGCTACGAGCAGTACTTC. It translates to CASSSLAGGGYEQYF.

V gene TRBV20-1 combines with J gene TRBJ1-2; 8 bases map to TRBD1. Trimming took 6 bases from V and 7 from J; bases not matched to a gene: 4. Germline V CDR1 and CDR2: DFQATT, SNEGSKA (reference sequence). The CDR3 length is 11 residues. Here the CDR3 DNA reads TGCAGTGCCACCGGGACAGGTGGCTACACCTTC. Its translation: CSATGTGGYTF.

The chain joins TRBV19 to TRBJ2-7; 7 nucleotides line up with TRBD2. The CDR3 loop spans 15 amino acids. From germline, CDR1 is LNHDA and CDR2 SQIVND (reference sequence). Germline trimming cut 6 bases from V and 1 base from J; bases unmatched to any gene: 9. The CDR3 protein is CASRKRDVSSYEQYF. DNA of the CDR3: TGTGCCAGTAGGAAGCGGGATGTATCGTCCTACGAGCAGTACTTC.

CDR3 region: CASSQDRLRAGVYNEQFF. CDR3 DNA sequence: TGTGCCAGCAGCCAAGATCGACTTAGAGCGGGAGTTTACAATGAGCAGTTCTTC. The genes are TRBV14 and TRBJ2-1; the match to TRBD2 covers 8 bases. Germline assignment: CDR1 SGHDN and CDR2 FVKESK. The CDR3 runs to 18 residues. V dropped 0 bases and J dropped 4; count of bases not matched to a gene: 11.

V is TRBV2 and J is TRBJ1-5; 9 nucleotides line up with TRBD1. Germline V CDR1 and CDR2: SNHLY, FYNNEI. This CDR3 has 15 amino acids. V was clipped by 6 bases and J by 3 bases; unmatched bases: 6. The CDR3 DNA sequence: TGTGCCAGCAGCGGGGGACAGGGCGACAATCAGCCCCAGCATTTT. It codes for CASSGGQGDNQPQHF.

This chain links TRBV4-2 with TRBJ1-2; 7 positions agree with TRBD1. Germline loops: CDR1 LGHNA, CDR2 YNFKEQ. CDR3 size: 16 residues. V lost 0 bases, J lost 3 bases, and 7 bases stayed unmatched. The CDR3 DNA sequence: TGTGCCAGCAGCCAAGAGTCTATACAGGGGTACTATGGCTACACCTTC. As protein: CASSQESIQGYYGYTF.

The rearrangement uses TRBV29-1 and TRBJ2-7, with TRBD2 as a possible D gene (6 bases). The ends were cut back, 5 bases at V and 5 bases at J, with 10 bases in the middle. CDR3 length equals 11 residues. Germline CDR1 reads SQVTM; CDR2 reads ANQGSEA. CDR3 coding DNA: TGCAGCGTTTCACAGCGGGACGAGCAGTACTTC. Protein sequence: CSVSQRDEQYF.

The rearrangement uses TRBV7-2 and TRBJ2-4, with 10 nucleotides matching TRBD1. J lost 7 bases, V lost 4 bases, and 4 bases had no gene match. CDR3 length equals 14 residues. The V gene's germline CDR1 is SGHTA and CDR2 FQGNSA. The CDR3 bases are TGTGCCAGCAGCTCGACAGGGGGCGCGAACATTCAGTACTTC. It yields the protein CASSSTGGANIQYF.

CDR3 sequence: CASSRDRGSSEQYF. DNA of the CDR3: TGTGCCAGCTCCCGGGACAGGGGGTCGTCCGAGCAGTACTTC. The genes are TRBV18 and TRBJ2-7; 11 nucleotides line up with TRBD1. Germline V gives CDR1 KGHSH, CDR2 LQKENI. CDR3 length: 14 amino acids. V trimming: 6 bases; J trimming: 6 bases; junction bases outside the gene matches: 7.

This clone was detected only once. This chain joins TRBV6-1 and TRBJ1-5; no definite D call. V was shortened by 8 bases and J by 4 bases, with 15 bases between the two germline ends. Germline V gene lookup returns CDR1 MNHNS and CDR2 SASEGT. This CDR3 contains 14 residues. The CDR3 loop is CASGPAGGNQPQHF. CDR3 coding DNA: TGTGCCAGCGGGCCGGCAGGAGGTAATCAGCCCCAGCATTTT.

The chain joins TRBV5-1 to TRBJ2-7; 7 bases line up with TRBD2. With V trimmed by 3 bases and J by 6 bases, 3 bases remained unmatched. Germline CDR1 reads SGHRS; CDR2 reads YFSETQ. This CDR3 is 12 amino acids long. This CDR3 is CASSWTSSEQYF. The CDR3 DNA reads as TGCGCCAGCAGCTGGACTAGTTCCGAGCAGTACTTC.

The rearrangement joins TRBV5-1 to TRBJ2-3; TRBD2 matches at 7 bases. Per germline, CDR1 SGHRS and CDR2 YFSETQ. The CDR3 is 15 residues long. V gave up 2 bases and J gave up 2 bases; unmatched junction bases: 5. CDR3 nucleotides: TGCGCCAGCAGCTTAAATGGACTAGACACAGATACGCAGTATTTT. This gives the protein CASSLNGLDTDTQYF.

Written as DNA, the CDR3 is TGCGCCAGCAGCTTGGAACTAGCGGCTAACAATGAGCAGTTCTTC. As protein: CASSLELAANNEQFF. The gene calls are TRBV5-1 and TRBJ2-1, with TRBD2 matching 8 bases. The V gene end was trimmed by 0 bases and the J gene end by 5 bases; junction bases not matched to a gene: 4. The CDR3 is 15 amino acids. The germline V gene has CDR1 SGHRS and CDR2 YFSETQ.

The chain combines TRBV28 with TRBJ2-1; 7 nucleotides line up with TRBD2. V gave up 5 bases and J gave up 4 bases; unmatched junction bases: 8. CDR1 MDHEN and CDR2 SYDVKM come from the germline V gene. This CDR3 is built from 15 residues. The CDR3 protein is CASSPLSGIYNEQFF. The CDR3 DNA sequence: TGTGCCAGCAGTCCTCTGAGCGGGATATACAATGAGCAGTTCTTC.